Included here is one T cell receptor (beta chain) sequence, with context. Trimming shortened V by 5 bases and J by 6 bases, and 20 bases separated the two germline ends. Germline lookup yields CDR1 MNHEY and CDR2 SMNVEV (reference sequence). The length of the CDR3 is 15 residues. The sample is drawn from a study of blood T cell repertoires in COVID-19. Study at large: T cells, B-cell-depleted T cells, or PBMCs provided the cDNA or gDNA that served as material.

Assay used: immunoSEQ multiplex PCR; TCRdb lists only in-frame clones, some missing. The data contain 150,000 to 200,000 clones, around four fifths of them singletons. The gene calls are TRBV27 and TRBJ2-7; perhaps TRBD2 as D (6 bases). The specimen was peripheral blood. This receptor was taken from a woman of 80 years or more with acute or convalescent COVID-19. CDR3 loop: CASSLRTRGGGEQYF. CDR3 in DNA: TGTGCCAGCAGTCTCCGGACCCGTGGGGGAGGCGAGCAGTACTTC.